Following are 16 T cell receptor beta chains from one sample sequenced in a study of a mutant IDH1 vaccine in newly diagnosed glioma. Time point defined: week 47, end of study. Vaccination comprised doses that each held 300 ug of mutant IDH1 20-mer peptide, plus topical imiquimod. The repertoire was sequenced with immunoSEQ multiplex PCR; TCRdb's copy has only in-frame clones and lacks some. The table records over 75,000 clones, 81% of them present only once. No antigens are known for them. Sequencing used PBMCs, obtained from a glioma patient whose treatment included an IDH1 peptide vaccine. Receptor source: a man aged 40-55 years with glioma.

This clone was seen just once. The J gene is TRBJ1-1, the V gene TRBV10-2; a possible D gene is TRBD1 (6 bases). The CDR3 is 14 amino acids. The V end was cut by 7 bases, the J end by 0 bases, with 12 bases between. Germline CDR1 reads WSHSY; CDR2 reads SAAADI. CDR3 nucleotides: TGCGCCAGCATTACCCAGGGGCTGAACACTGAAGCTTTCTTT. As protein: CASITQGLNTEAFF.

The V gene is TRBV6-6, the J gene TRBJ1-2; D is undetermined. From germline, CDR1 is MNHNY and CDR2 SVGAGI (reference sequence). The ends were cut back, 0 bases at V and 8 bases at J, with 10 bases in the middle. CDR3 size: 13 residues. In DNA, the CDR3 is TGTGCCAGCAGTTACTCTGGGAGCTGGGGCTACACCTTC. This encodes CASSYSGSWGYTF.

The rearrangement joins TRBV25-1 to TRBJ2-6; D unresolved. V lost 3 bases and J lost 2, with 8 bases in between. CDR1 and CDR2 (germline): MGHDK, SYGVNS. The CDR3 spans 15 residues. CDR3 residues: CASSDVFTGANVLTF. DNA of the CDR3: TGTGCCAGCAGTGACGTGTTTACTGGGGCCAACGTCCTGACTTTC. Supplemented by reference TRBV25-1 and TRBJ2-6, the full variable domain reads EADIYQTPRYLVIGTGKKITLECSQTMGHDKMYWYQQDPGMELHLIHYSYGVNSTEKGDLSSESTVSRIRTEHFPLTLESARPSHTSQYLCASSDVFTGANVLTFGAGSRLTVL.

V is TRBV19 and J is TRBJ1-2, with no clear D. The V and J ends lost 7 bases and 5 bases respectively, with 17 bases between them. CDR3 length: 14 residues. CDR1 LNHDA and CDR2 SQIVND come from the germline V gene (reference sequence). This CDR3 reads CASTLTPTLYGYTF. The CDR3 coding sequence is TGTGCCAGTACTCTTACCCCGACCTTATATGGCTACACCTTC.

This rearrangement joins TRBV7-9 to TRBJ2-3, with D perhaps TRBD2 (7 bases). Germline values: CDR1 SEHNR, CDR2 FQNEAQ (reference sequence). The CDR3 runs to 16 residues. V was clipped by 5 bases and J by 7 bases, with 22 bases between them. The CDR3 DNA follows: TGTGCCAGCAGCAACCGATGGGGGGGGCAAACGAATACGCAGTATTTT. This gives the protein CASSNRWGGQTNTQYF.

The chain links TRBV7-3 to TRBJ2-7; 9 nucleotides match TRBD1. The V gene's germline CDR1 is SGHTA and CDR2 FQGTGA. The CDR3 spans 15 residues. V trimming: 5 bases; J trimming: 4 bases; junction bases outside the gene matches: 9. The chain's CDR3 is CASSISGTGFYEQYF. The CDR3 DNA is TGTGCCAGCAGCATCTCCGGGACAGGGTTTTACGAGCAGTACTTC.

CDR3 in amino acids: CASSEGRGEYF. Here the CDR3 DNA reads TGTGCCAGCAGTGAAGGGCGGGGAGAGTACTTC. The chain carries TRBV6-1 and TRBJ2-7; D may be TRBD2 (6 bases). This CDR3 contains 11 residues. V dropped 1 base and J dropped 11 bases, with 9 bases sitting between them. From germline, CDR1 is MNHNS and CDR2 SASEGT.

This clone is categorized as medium-sized. CDR3 amino acids: CASSQEIMLGRAEKLFF. CDR3 in DNA: TGCGCCAGCAGCCAAGAAATAATGCTAGGTCGGGCGGAAAAACTGTTTTTT. The genes are TRBV4-3 and TRBJ1-4, with D uncertain. Germline V gives CDR1 LGHNA, CDR2 YSLEER. The CDR3 runs to 17 residues. Trimming took 0 bases from V and 8 from J, leaving 19 bases between them.

This chain connects TRBV7-8 to TRBJ2-4; D may be TRBD2 (5 bases). Trimming stripped 0 bases from V and 0 bases from J, with 12 bases between. Germline assignment: CDR1 SGHVS and CDR2 FQNEAQ. The CDR3 totals 17 residues. The DNA for the CDR3 is TGTGCCAGCAGCTTAGCCCCCCGGGGTACAGCCAAAAACATTCAGTACTTC. Protein sequence: CASSLAPRGTAKNIQYF.

The chain couples TRBV5-4 to TRBJ2-7; 7 nucleotides line up with TRBD2. The germline V gene has CDR1 SGHNT and CDR2 YYREEE (reference sequence). Trimming at V came to 3 bases and at J to 3 bases, leaving 6 bases not matched to a gene. The CDR3 contains 14 residues. The CDR3 coding sequence is TGTGCCAGCAGCTGGGGGGGTAGGAGCTACGAGCAGTACTTC. This codes for CASSWGGRSYEQYF.

The genes are TRBV6-6 and TRBJ1-1, with 10 positions matching TRBD1. This CDR3 comprises 15 residues. V shed 5 bases and J 3 bases; nucleotides not matched to a gene: 6. Per the germline V gene, CDR1 is MNHNY and CDR2 is SVGAGI (reference sequence). CDR3 sequence: CASSHQTGGYTEAFF. Written as DNA, the CDR3 is TGTGCCAGCAGTCACCAGACAGGGGGCTACACTGAAGCTTTCTTT.

This clone appeared once. The V gene is TRBV10-3, the J gene TRBJ2-3, with D possibly being TRBD1 or TRBD2 (7 bases each). The germline CDR1 and CDR2 sequences are ENHRY and SYGVKD. The CDR3 totals 14 residues. Trimming shortened V by 8 bases and J by 5 bases, and 17 bases separated the two germline ends. CDR3 region: CAIRSDREGDTQYF. CDR3 in DNA: TGTGCCATCCGATCAGACAGGGAGGGAGATACGCAGTATTTT.

This clone has just one count. This sequence joins TRBV5-6 and TRBJ1-1; a possible D gene is TRBD1 (5 bases). The V gene's germline CDR1 is SGHDT and CDR2 YYEEEE. Trimming took 3 bases from V and 1 from J, leaving 13 bases between them. The CDR3 contains 15 residues. CDR3 in DNA: TGTGCCAGCAGCTGGAGGGGACGGAGGAACACTGAAGCTTTCTTT. Translated: CASSWRGRRNTEAFF.

The V and J genes are TRBV6-4 and TRBJ2-1; 8 bases fit TRBD1. Germline CDR1 is MRHNA and CDR2 is SNTAGT. This CDR3 is 15 amino acids long. V shed 3 bases and J 6 bases; nucleotides not matched to a gene: 7. The CDR3 protein is CASSDEPTGANEQFF. The CDR3 DNA reads TGTGCCAGCAGTGATGAACCGACAGGGGCCAATGAGCAGTTCTTC.

This chain links TRBV7-9 with TRBJ2-7, with 8 nucleotides matching TRBD2. Trimming at V came to 5 bases and at J to 1 base, leaving 4 bases not matched to a gene. Germline loops: CDR1 SEHNR, CDR2 FQNEAQ (reference sequence). There are 14 residues in the CDR3. The CDR3 reads CASSGGLGSYEQYF. CDR3 in DNA: TGTGCCAGCAGCGGGGGACTAGGATCCTACGAGCAGTACTTC.

This clone was counted once. The J gene is TRBJ1-1, the V gene TRBV9, with D perhaps matching TRBD1 (5 bases). This CDR3 region has 16 residues. V gave up 0 bases and J gave up 1 base, with 13 bases separating them. CDR1 and CDR2 from the germline V gene are SGDLS and YYNGEE. The CDR3 nucleotides are TGTGCCAGCAGCGTAGCCCCGGGGGGGAAGAACACTGAAGCTTTCTTT. Amino acids: CASSVAPGGKNTEAFF. The variable domain in full, completed from reference TRBV9 and TRBJ1-1, reads DSGVTQTPKHLITATGQRVTLRCSPRSGDLSVYWYQQSLDQGLQFLIQYYNGEERAKGNILERFSAQQFPDLHSELNLSSLELGDSALYFCASSVAPGGKNTEAFFGQGTRLTVV.